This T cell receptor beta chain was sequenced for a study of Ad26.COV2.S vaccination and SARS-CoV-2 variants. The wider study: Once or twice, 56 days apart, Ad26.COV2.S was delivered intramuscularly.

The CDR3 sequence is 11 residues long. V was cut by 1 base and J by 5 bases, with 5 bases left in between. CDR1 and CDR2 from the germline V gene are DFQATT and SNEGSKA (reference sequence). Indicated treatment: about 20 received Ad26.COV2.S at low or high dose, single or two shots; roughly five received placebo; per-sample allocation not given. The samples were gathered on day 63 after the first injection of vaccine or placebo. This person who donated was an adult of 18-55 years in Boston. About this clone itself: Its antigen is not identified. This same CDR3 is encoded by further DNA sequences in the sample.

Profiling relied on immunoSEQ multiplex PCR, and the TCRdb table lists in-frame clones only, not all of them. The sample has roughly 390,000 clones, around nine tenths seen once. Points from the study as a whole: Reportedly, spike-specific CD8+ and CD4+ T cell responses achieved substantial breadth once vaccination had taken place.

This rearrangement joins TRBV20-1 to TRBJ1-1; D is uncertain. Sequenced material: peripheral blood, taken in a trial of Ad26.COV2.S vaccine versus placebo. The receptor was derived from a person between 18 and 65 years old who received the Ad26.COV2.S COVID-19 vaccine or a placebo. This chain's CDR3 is CSARVVTEAFF. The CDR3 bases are TGCAGTGCTAGAGTGGTTACTGAAGCTTTCTTT.